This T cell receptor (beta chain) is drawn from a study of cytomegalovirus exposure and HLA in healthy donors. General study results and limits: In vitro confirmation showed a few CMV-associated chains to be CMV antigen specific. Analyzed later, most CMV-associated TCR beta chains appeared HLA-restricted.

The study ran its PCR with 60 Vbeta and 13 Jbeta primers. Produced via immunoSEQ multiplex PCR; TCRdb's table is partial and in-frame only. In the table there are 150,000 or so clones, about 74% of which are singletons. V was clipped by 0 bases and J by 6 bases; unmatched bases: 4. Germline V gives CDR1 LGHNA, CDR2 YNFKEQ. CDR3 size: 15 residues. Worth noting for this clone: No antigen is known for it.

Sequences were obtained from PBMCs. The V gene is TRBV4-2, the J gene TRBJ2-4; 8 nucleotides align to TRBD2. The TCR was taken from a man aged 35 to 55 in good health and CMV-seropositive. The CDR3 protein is CASSQEPGGVNIQYF. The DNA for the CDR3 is TGTGCCAGCAGCCAAGAGCCGGGAGGGGTAAACATTCAGTACTTC.